Each of the 17 T cell receptor beta chains below was sequenced from the same sample in a study of metastatic and nonmetastatic thyroid tumors (dated by TCRdb to 2019 to 2021). Before undergoing thyroid surgery, none of the patients had been given any kind of treatment. To prepare the library, PCR was applied. Sequencing used an Illumina HiSeq 4000. TCRdb handled the public reads itself, with Q25 trimming in fastp and clone calling in MiXCR, and kept productive beta chains. The sample data list over 30,000 clones, and approximately 30% of these were observed just once. Approximately 7.8% of the sample rests with the top ten. The sequenced material came from blood. Receptor source: a female donor with papillary thyroid cancer or a benign thyroid nodule (not recorded which). Some clones in this sample may be carry-over from other donors' samples.

This clone was recorded many times. The chain recombines TRBV7-9 with TRBJ2-5, with a tentative D call TRBD2 (6 bases). The V end lost 5 bases, the J end lost 3 bases, and 10 bases lay between the germline ends. Germline CDR1 reads SEHNR; CDR2 reads FQNEAQ (reference sequence). The CDR3 spans 13 residues. Here the CDR3 DNA reads TGTGCCAGCAGCCGATGGGGGGAAGAGACCCAGTACTTC. Encoded protein: CASSRWGEETQYF.

There are many counts of this clone. It may be a read error: a sequence one base away is much more abundant. The sample holds other DNA sequences that translate to the same CDR3. V and J are TRBV20-1 and TRBJ1-1; D unclear. Germline V gives CDR1 DFQATT, CDR2 SNEGSKA (reference sequence). V lost 6 bases and J lost 3, with 14 bases in between. The CDR3 extends over 13 amino acids. This CDR3 reads CSAPGHPDTEAFF. CDR3 DNA: TGCAGTGCCCCAGGCCACCCTGACACTGAAGCTTTCTTT.

J is TRBJ2-2 and V is TRBV11-2, with D tentatively TRBD2 (6 bases). The length of the CDR3 is 16 residues. The V end was cut by 6 bases, the J end by 2 bases, with 16 bases between. CDR1 is SGHAT and CDR2 is FQNNGV in the germline V gene. DNA of the CDR3: TGTGCCAGCAGGCCGCGGGGAGCCCATAACACCGGGGAGCTGTTTTTT. Translating it yields CASRPRGAHNTGELFF.

On this clone: Since the CDR3 does not end with the conserved phenylalanine or tryptophan, this likely comes from a read error. The DNA is omitted, as the CDR3 cannot be located on it reliably, and the CDR3 follows TCRdb's listing. The V call is TRBV19, the J call TRBJ1-1. The CDR3 is made up of 11 amino acids, end residues included. Per the germline V gene, CDR1 is LNHDA and CDR2 is SQIVND (reference sequence). CDR3 region: CASSTYTEAFL.

There are a few counts of this clone. CDR3 residues: CATSGQYTRDYGYTF. In nucleotides, the CDR3 is TGTGCCACCAGCGGCCAGTACACCAGAGACTATGGCTACACCTTC. The gene calls are TRBV10-3 and TRBJ1-2; no definite D call. The CDR3 consists of 15 residues. V dropped 10 bases and J dropped 3 bases, with 21 bases sitting between them. The germline V gene has CDR1 ENHRY and CDR2 SYGVKD.

Details on this clone: This specimen includes other DNA sequences encoding the same CDR3. The rearrangement links TRBV20-1 to TRBJ2-7, with a weak D call TRBD1 (5 bases). This CDR3 spans 13 amino acids. Trimming stripped 4 bases from V and 4 bases from J, with 14 bases between. Germline CDR1 is DFQATT and CDR2 is SNEGSKA (reference sequence). This chain's CDR3 is CSAITDREYEQYF. DNA for the CDR3: TGCAGTGCTATAACCGACAGAGAGTACGAGCAGTACTTC.

This clone came up many times. CDR3 bases: TGCGCCAGCAGCTCGACAGGGGGGGTTAATGAAAAACTGTTTTTT. The encoded protein is CASSSTGGVNEKLFF. The chain is built from TRBV5-1 and TRBJ1-4, with 9 bases lining up with TRBD1. Trimming at V came to 3 bases and at J to 4 bases, leaving 4 bases not matched to a gene. This CDR3 region has 15 residues. The germline CDR1 and CDR2 sequences are SGHRS and YFSETQ.

The chain couples TRBV28 to TRBJ2-7, with D unresolved. Trimming stripped 6 bases from V and 2 bases from J, with 26 bases between. CDR1 is MDHEN and CDR2 is SYDVKM in the germline V gene. This CDR3 contains 18 residues. The CDR3 bases are TGTGCCAGCAGGCCCTCCGCCGCATTTACAGCGCTCACCTACGAGCAGTACTTC. This sequence encodes CASRPSAAFTALTYEQYF.

This clone has at least ten counts. One junction end does not reproduce the germline sequence, and a read error may be involved. Other nucleotide sequences from this sample produce the same CDR3. This chain connects TRBV5-4 to TRBJ2-5; D is ambiguous. CDR1 is SGHNT and CDR2 is YYREEE in the germline V gene (reference sequence). The CDR3 runs to 11 residues. CDR3 sequence reads: CASSLEETQYF. CDR3 in DNA: TGCGCCAGCAGCTTGGAAGAGACCCAGTACTTC.

This clone has at least ten counts. The chain links TRBV7-9 to TRBJ2-2; D is unclear. This CDR3 is built from 14 residues. Looked up from germline, CDR1 is SEHNR and CDR2 is FQNEAQ (reference sequence). The V gene lost 3 bases and the J gene lost 4 bases, with 9 bases spanning the gap. As DNA, the CDR3 is TGTGCCAGCAGCTTGGACCGCAGCACCGGGGAGCTGTTTTTT. Amino acid sequence: CASSLDRSTGELFF.

A word on this clone: It is likely a read error, because the conserved phenylalanine at the end of the CDR3 is missing. Because the CDR3's place on the DNA is in doubt, the DNA is left out and the CDR3 is given as listed by TCRdb. V is TRBV9 and J is TRBJ2-5. The length of the CDR3 is 15 amino acids, counting both ends. The V gene's germline CDR1 is SGDLS and CDR2 YYNGEE. CDR3 region: CASSPVGETQETQNY.

About this clone: A much larger clone differs from this one at a single base, so this may be a read error. Other nucleotide sequences in the sample specify the same CDR3. The chain couples TRBV7-8 to TRBJ2-2, with 9 bases fitting TRBD2. The CDR3 loop spans 17 amino acids. Germline V CDR1 and CDR2: SGHVS, FQNEAQ. DNA of the CDR3: TGTGCCGGCAGCTCACCGGGTAGCGGGGGTTGGACCGGGGAGCTGTTTTTT. This encodes CAGSSPGSGGWTGELFF.

This rearrangement joins TRBV3-1 to TRBJ1-5; D not resolved. Germline loops: CDR1 LGHDT, CDR2 YNNKEL (reference sequence). CDR3 length: 15 residues. The V end was cut by 3 bases, the J end by 0 bases, with 9 bases between. CDR3 amino acids: CASSQGFDSNQPQHF. CDR3 nucleotides: TGTGCCAGCAGCCAGGGTTTTGATAGCAATCAGCCCCAGCATTTT.

The CDR3 nucleotides read TGTGCCAGCAGCCCCCATGGCAACACTGAAGCTTTCTTT. This encodes CASSPHGNTEAFF. The rearrangement links TRBV9 to TRBJ1-1, with unresolved D. The germline gives CDR1 SGDLS, CDR2 YYNGEE. Trimming cost V 4 bases and J 2 bases, with 9 bases left between them. The CDR3 sequence is 13 residues long.

This clone has at least ten counts. The chain links TRBV20-1 to TRBJ1-2; D not resolved. The CDR3 has 13 residues. Trimming pared 3 bases from V and 3 bases from J, leaving 11 bases between. Looked up from germline, CDR1 is DFQATT and CDR2 is SNEGSKA (reference sequence). CDR3 coding DNA: TGCAGTGCTAGGTCCGTCGGACACTATGGCTACACCTTC. Translation: CSARSVGHYGYTF.

CDR3 DNA: TGTGCCAGCAGTCCCCAGGGGGTGGCCTTTTCACAGGGTACGCAGTATTTT. It specifies CASSPQGVAFSQGTQYF. The rearrangement links TRBV12-3 or TRBV12-4 to TRBJ2-3; 7 nucleotides align to TRBD1. Trimming took 5 bases from V and 8 from J; bases not matched to a gene: 19. The CDR3 is made up of 17 amino acids.

This clone was detected ten times or more. The rearrangement links TRBV19 to TRBJ1-5, with D possibly matching TRBD1 (5 bases). The germline V gene encodes CDR1 LNHDA and CDR2 SQIVND (reference sequence). Trimming stripped 7 bases from V and 0 bases from J, with 16 bases between. The CDR3 spans 16 residues. Written as DNA, the CDR3 is TGTGCCAGTACCATCTTCAGACAGCCTAGCAATCAGCCCCAGCATTTT. It is translated as CASTIFRQPSNQPQHF.